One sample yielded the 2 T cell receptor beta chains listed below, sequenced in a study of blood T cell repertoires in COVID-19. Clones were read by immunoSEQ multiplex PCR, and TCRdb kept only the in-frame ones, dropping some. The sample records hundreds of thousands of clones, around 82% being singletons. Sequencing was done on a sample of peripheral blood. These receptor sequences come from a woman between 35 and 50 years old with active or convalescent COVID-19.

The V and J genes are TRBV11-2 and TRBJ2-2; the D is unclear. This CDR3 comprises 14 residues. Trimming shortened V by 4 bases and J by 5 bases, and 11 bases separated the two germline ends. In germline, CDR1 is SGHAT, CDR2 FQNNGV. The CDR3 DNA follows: TGTGCCAGCAGCTCGCGTCCCGGGACCGGGGAGCTGTTTTTT. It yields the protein CASSSRPGTGELFF. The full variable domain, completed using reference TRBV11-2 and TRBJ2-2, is EAGVAQSPRYKIIEKRQSVAFWCNPISGHATLYWYQQILGQGPKLLIQFQNNGVVDDSQLPKDRFSAERLKGVDSTLKIQPAKLEDSAVYLCASSSRPGTGELFFGEGSRLTVL.

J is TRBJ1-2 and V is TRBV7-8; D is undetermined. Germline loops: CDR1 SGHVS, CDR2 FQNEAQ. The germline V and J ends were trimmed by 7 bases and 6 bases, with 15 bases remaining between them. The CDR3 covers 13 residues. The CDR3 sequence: CASNLGGRHGYTF. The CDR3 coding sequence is TGTGCCAGCAACCTAGGAGGCAGGCATGGCTACACCTTC.